This T cell receptor (beta chain) was sequenced during a study of blood T cell repertoires in COVID-19. Study summary: Some COVID-19 samples were acute and others convalescent; all came from the United States, Italy and Spain.

The ends were cut back, 1 base at V and 0 bases at J, with 3 bases in the middle. The CDR3 has 13 residues. The V gene's germline CDR1 is SEHNR and CDR2 FQNEAQ (reference sequence). Patients of the Seattle cohort, enrolled during active infection, were followed longitudinally. Per the original data handling: Estimation of nucleated cell counts was performed using reference gene primer amplification. TCRdb's table, derived via immunoSEQ multiplex PCR, lists solely in-frame clones and lacks some. V and J calls and clone size are copied from that table; D and trimming were computed from the DNA. The table shows about 38,000 clones, with around four fifths occurring only once.

The TCR originated in a man aged 55 to 70 with COVID-19, enrolled during active disease. The sequencing input was peripheral blood. The chain employs TRBV7-9 and TRBJ1-1; D not certain. DNA for the CDR3: TGTGCCAGCAGCTTAGATATGAACACTGAAGCTTTCTTT. Its translation: CASSLDMNTEAFF.